Below are 9 T cell receptor beta chains sequenced from a single sample in a study of type 1 regulatory T cells. TCRdb analysed the reads with MiXCR anew, one entry per CDR3 protein. Of approximately 90,000 distinct CDR3 sequences in the sample, 25% to 40% are singletons; the top ten hold 2.2%. Sequenced: CD4+ T cells, either the whole sample or a sorted fraction (not recorded which). The source is a human donor in good health.

J is TRBJ2-6 and V is TRBV5-1; D gene ambiguous. CDR3 length equals 17 residues. Germline V CDR1 and CDR2: SGHRS, YFSETQ. Trimming removed 6 bases at V and 1 base at J, with 17 bases between. The DNA for the CDR3 is TGCGCCAGCACCCCAACCATGGGTTTGTCTGGGGCCAACGTCCTGACTTTC. Translated, it gives CASTPTMGLSGANVLTF.

This clonotype was found a few times. The junction shows a germline mismatch at one end, possibly a read error. The chain links TRBV5-6 to TRBJ1-2; the D gene is possibly TRBD1 (6 bases). The germline V gene encodes CDR1 SGHDT and CDR2 YYEEEE. The CDR3 spans 14 residues. The CDR3 reads CASSSQGGSRGYAF. The CDR3 DNA reads TGTGCCAGCAGCTCCCAAGGGGGTAGCCGCGGCTACGCCTTC.

The rearrangement links TRBV11-2 to TRBJ2-5; 8 positions match TRBD2. The germline CDR1 and CDR2 sequences are SGHAT and FQNNGV. The CDR3 runs 13 residues. Trimming at V came to 5 bases and at J to 5 bases, leaving 4 bases not matched to a gene. CDR3 sequence: CASSSGSDETQYF. The CDR3 nucleotides read TGTGCCAGCAGCAGCGGGAGTGACGAGACCCAGTACTTC.

This chain links TRBV7-9 with TRBJ2-1; D remains ambiguous. Deletions cut 5 bases from V and 7 bases from J, with 15 bases between. This CDR3 is built from 14 residues. Looked up from germline, CDR1 is SEHNR and CDR2 is FQNEAQ (reference sequence). The CDR3 DNA sequence: TGTGCCAGCAGCCGTGTAGGAGCGAGGAATGAGCAGTTCTTC. As protein: CASSRVGARNEQFF.

This sequence joins TRBV28 and TRBJ2-7; D is undetermined. The germline CDR1 and CDR2 sequences are MDHEN and SYDVKM. V lost 9 bases and J 0 bases, leaving 15 bases between the germline ends. The CDR3 is made up of 14 amino acids. CDR3 sequence (DNA): TGTGCCAGTTCCAAATCCGGTAGCTCCTACGAGCAGTACTTC. Translation: CASSKSGSSYEQYF.

There are a few counts of this clonotype. The chain has TRBV10-3 and TRBJ1-1; D is perhaps TRBD1 (5 bases). V dropped 0 bases and J dropped 4 bases, with 12 bases sitting between them. The CDR3 covers 15 residues. Germline CDR1 reads ENHRY; CDR2 reads SYGVKD. This CDR3 is CAISESGGRGTEAFF. In DNA, the CDR3 is TGTGCCATCAGTGAGTCGGGGGGACGGGGCACTGAAGCTTTCTTT.

V and J are TRBV19 and TRBJ1-5; 7 bases fit TRBD1. CDR1 is LNHDA and CDR2 is SQIVND in the germline V gene (reference sequence). The CDR3 is 14 residues long. V lost 4 bases to trimming and J lost 4 bases; unmatched junction nucleotides: 4. CDR3 DNA: TGTGCCAGTAGTACCGGACAGGTAAATCAGCCCCAGCATTTT. Translation: CASSTGQVNQPQHF.

For this clonotype: Compared with germline, one end of the junction differs, possibly owing to a read error. The chain couples TRBV29-1 to TRBJ1-5; D may be TRBD1 (5 bases). The V gene's germline CDR1 is SQVTM and CDR2 ANQGSEA. CDR3 size: 13 residues. The DNA for the CDR3 is TGTAGCGTTCAAGGGACGGATAATCAGCCCCAGCATTTT. Its translation: CSVQGTDNQPQHF.

The rearrangement joins TRBV2 to TRBJ1-1, with D tentatively TRBD1 (6 bases). This CDR3 contains 15 residues. Germline CDR1 and CDR2: SNHLY and FYNNEI. Deletions cut 7 bases from V and 4 bases from J, with 19 bases between. CDR3 loop: CASNTRRGGATEAFF. The CDR3 DNA is TGTGCCAGCAACACCCGGCGCGGGGGGGCCACTGAAGCTTTCTTT.